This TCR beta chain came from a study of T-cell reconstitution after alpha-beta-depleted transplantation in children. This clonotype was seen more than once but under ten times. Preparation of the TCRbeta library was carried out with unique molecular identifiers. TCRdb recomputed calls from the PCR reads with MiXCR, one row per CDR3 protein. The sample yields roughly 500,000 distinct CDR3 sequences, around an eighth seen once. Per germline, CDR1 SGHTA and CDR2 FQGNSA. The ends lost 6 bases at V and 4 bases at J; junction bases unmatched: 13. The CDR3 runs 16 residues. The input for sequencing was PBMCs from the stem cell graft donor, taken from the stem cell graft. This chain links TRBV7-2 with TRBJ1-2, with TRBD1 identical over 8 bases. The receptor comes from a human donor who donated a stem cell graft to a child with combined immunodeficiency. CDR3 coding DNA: TGTGCCAGCAGTCCTAGCGGGCAGGGGGCTATCTATGGCTACACCTTC. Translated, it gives CASSPSGQGAIYGYTF.